This TCR beta chain stems from a study of blood T cells in healthy people across ages. Combining a sample-barcoded 5' primer with a J-beta primer mix, a second PCR ran for 7 to 11 cycles. Each cDNA molecule was tagged by a template-switch adaptor that had 12 random nucleotides. TCRdb reprocessed the 5' RACE reads with MiXCR, giving one entry per CDR3 protein. The sample carries 910,000 or so distinct CDR3 sequences, roughly half recorded once. Study-level results: The unknown donor CMV status may have confounded expanded clonotype changes.

This clonotype was detected only a few times. Its antigen is not identified. The sample was blood. The origin of this receptor is a woman in her sixties in good health.

In nucleotides, the CDR3 is TGTGCCAGCAGCCCGGACCGCGGGACGGGAGGAAACATTCAGTACTTC. It codes for CASSPDRGTGGNIQYF. The V gene is TRBV7-9, the J gene TRBJ2-4, with 7 bases that match TRBD2. Germline values: CDR1 SEHNR, CDR2 FQNEAQ (reference sequence). Trimming at V came to 5 bases and at J to 6 bases, leaving 13 bases not matched to a gene. CDR3 length: 16 residues.